Below are 32 T cell receptor beta chains sequenced from a single sample in a study of T cells in localized non-small cell lung cancer. Clones were read by immunoSEQ multiplex PCR, and TCRdb kept only the in-frame ones, dropping some. The data show approximately 900 clones, around a third seen once. Source: normal lung tissue next to the tumor, taken before any cancer treatment. These receptors all come from a female donor over 55 with stage III squamous cell lung carcinoma.

This clone was seen more than once but under ten times. V is TRBV9 and J is TRBJ2-1, with a tentative D call TRBD1 (6 bases). Germline V gene data show CDR1 as SGDLS and CDR2 as YYNGEE. Trimming left V 1 base short and J 2 bases short, with 10 bases between. The CDR3 length is 15 residues. This CDR3 is CASSVRDNAYNEQFF. In nucleotides, the CDR3 is TGTGCCAGCAGCGTAAGGGACAATGCCTACAATGAGCAGTTCTTC.

This clone was recorded once. The gene calls are TRBV19 and TRBJ1-5, with 8 bases aligning to TRBD1. The CDR3 is 15 amino acids. Germline assignment: CDR1 LNHDA and CDR2 SQIVND (reference sequence). V dropped 5 bases and J dropped 5; count of bases not matched to a gene: 8. The CDR3, as DNA: TGTGCCAGTAGTGGGGACAGGCTAGGCCATCAGCCCCAGCATTTT. It specifies CASSGDRLGHQPQHF.

The chain carries TRBV28 and TRBJ1-1, with D possibly TRBD1 on 6 matching bases. From germline, CDR1 is MDHEN and CDR2 SYDVKM. V lost 5 bases, J lost 5 bases, and 18 bases lay in between. CDR3 length equals 15 residues. The chain's CDR3 is CASSPRTAPGTEAFF. In nucleotides, the CDR3 is TGTGCCAGCAGTCCGCGGACAGCCCCTGGGACTGAAGCTTTCTTT.

The chain employs TRBV11-3 and TRBJ2-3; 10 nucleotides line up with TRBD2. With 5 bases clipped from V and 2 bases from J, the junction kept 4 bases outside the gene matches. The CDR3 is 15 amino acids. Germline V lookup: CDR1 SGHNT, CDR2 YENEEA. The CDR3 DNA reads TGTGCCAGCAGCGGTAGCGGGGGGAACACAGATACGCAGTATTTT. Translating it yields CASSGSGGNTDTQYF.

The rearrangement links TRBV30 to TRBJ2-3, with a tentative D call TRBD2 (7 bases). This CDR3 has 13 amino acids. CDR1 is GTSNPN and CDR2 is SVGIG in the germline V gene (reference sequence). Trimming left V 2 bases short and J 7 bases short, with 13 bases between. CDR3 DNA sequence: TGTGCCTGGAGTAGGGGGGGAGTAAATACGCAGTATTTT. This gives the protein CAWSRGGVNTQYF. Full variable domain (rest looked up from reference TRBV30 and TRBJ2-3): SQTIHQWPATLVQPVGSPLSLECTVEGTSNPNLYWYRQAAGRGLQLLFYSVGIGQISSEVPQNLSASRPQDRQFILSSKKLLLSDSGFYLCAWSRGGVNTQYFGPGTRLTVL.

This rearrangement joins TRBV14 to TRBJ2-7, with unresolved D. This CDR3 has 12 residues. V gave up 1 base and J gave up 5 bases, with 6 bases separating them. Looked up from germline, CDR1 is SGHDN and CDR2 is FVKESK. For the CDR3, the DNA is TGTGCCAGCAGCCAAGTACTTAACGAGCAGTACTTC. It encodes CASSQVLNEQYF.

This chain uses TRBV6-8 with TRBJ1-5, with TRBD1 as a possible D gene (6 bases). Trimming cost V 5 bases and J 0 bases, with 11 bases left between them. Germline V lookup: CDR1 MNHGY, CDR2 SAAAGT. This CDR3 has 15 amino acids. For the CDR3, the DNA is TGTGCCAGCAGTATACAGGGACATAGCAATCAGCCCCAGCATTTT. Translation: CASSIQGHSNQPQHF.

The chain is built from TRBV29-1 and TRBJ2-5; 12 bases align to TRBD1. CDR1 is SQVTM and CDR2 is ANQGSEA in the germline V gene. The CDR3 totals 15 residues. V shed 6 bases, J shed 5 bases, and the junction held 10 bases outside the gene matches. Here the CDR3 DNA reads TGCAGCGTCAGAGGGACAGGGGGCGTAGGGGAGACCCAGTACTTC. Encoded protein: CSVRGTGGVGETQYF.

The chain is built from TRBV18 and TRBJ2-5; TRBD2 might be the D (5 bases). The CDR3 sequence is 14 residues long. Germline V gives CDR1 KGHSH, CDR2 LQKENI. Trimming left V 5 bases short and J 1 base short, with 11 bases between. The DNA for the CDR3 is TGTGCCAGCTCAGCGGGCCTCTCCCAAGAGACCCAGTACTTC. Protein sequence: CASSAGLSQETQYF.

This clone has a single count. The chain employs TRBV28 and TRBJ1-1; 7 nucleotides align to TRBD1. The V gene's germline CDR1 is MDHEN and CDR2 SYDVKM. The CDR3 runs 15 residues. V dropped 5 bases and J dropped 3; count of bases not matched to a gene: 9. CDR3 in DNA: TGTGCCAGCAGTCCGTCGACAGGGATGGACACTGAAGCTTTCTTT. It translates to CASSPSTGMDTEAFF.

CDR3 bases: TGTGCCAGCAGTTTATTGGGGGGTAGCGGGCCCCAAGAGACCCAGTACTTC. Protein: CASSLLGGSGPQETQYF. This chain connects TRBV28 to TRBJ2-5, with 7 bases aligning to TRBD2. Germline trimming cut 1 base from V and 1 base from J; bases unmatched to any gene: 9. This CDR3 has 17 residues. Germline V gene lookup returns CDR1 MDHEN and CDR2 SYDVKM.

This chain connects TRBV19 to TRBJ2-6; 8 bases fit TRBD1. The CDR3 is 16 amino acids. The V gene's germline CDR1 is LNHDA and CDR2 SQIVND (reference sequence). The V segment lost 5 bases and the J segment 0 bases; nucleotides outside the gene matches: 3. DNA of the CDR3: TGTGCCAGTAGTCCGGGACAGGCCTCTGGGGCCAACGTCCTGACTTTC. This sequence encodes CASSPGQASGANVLTF.

V gene TRBV9 combines with J gene TRBJ2-1; TRBD2 agrees at 9 bases. Trimming at V came to 4 bases and at J to 5 bases, leaving 10 bases not matched to a gene. Germline CDR1 reads SGDLS; CDR2 reads YYNGEE. The CDR3 length is 16 residues. The CDR3: CASSRPNIAGDNEQFF. The CDR3 nucleotides are TGTGCCAGCAGCCGGCCTAACATAGCGGGAGACAATGAGCAGTTCTTC.

In this sample, this clone turned up a few times. The chain is built from TRBV28 and TRBJ2-7, with a tentative D call TRBD2 (5 bases). This CDR3 has 15 residues. Germline assignment: CDR1 MDHEN and CDR2 SYDVKM. Deletions cut 2 bases from V and 0 bases from J, with 11 bases between. CDR3 amino acids: CASSLRGSTSYEQYF. CDR3 bases: TGTGCCAGCAGTTTAAGAGGGAGTACCTCCTACGAGCAGTACTTC.

This clone was found a few times. The V call is TRBV18, the J call TRBJ1-4; D is possibly TRBD1 (6 bases). The germline V and J ends were trimmed by 3 bases and 8 bases, with 10 bases remaining between them. The CDR3 has 13 residues. The germline V gene has CDR1 KGHSH and CDR2 LQKENI. Written as DNA, the CDR3 is TGTGCCAGCTCACCCGGACAGTTAGAAAAACTGTTTTTT. This encodes CASSPGQLEKLFF.

This clone has more than one count but fewer than ten. This chain joins TRBV9 and TRBJ2-7; TRBD2 matches 8 bases. The CDR3 totals 14 residues. Per the germline V gene, CDR1 is SGDLS and CDR2 is YYNGEE. Trimming removed 2 bases from V and 7 bases from J; junction bases left unmatched: 8. CDR3 loop: CASSVGAAGGEQYF. The DNA for the CDR3 is TGTGCCAGCAGCGTGGGGGCTGCGGGAGGAGAGCAGTACTTC.

The chain recombines TRBV11-3 with TRBJ2-2; 7 nucleotides align to TRBD2. Germline V gene sequence: CDR1 SGHNT, CDR2 YENEEA. The length of the CDR3 is 18 residues. V gave up 1 base and J gave up 3 bases; unmatched junction bases: 11. In DNA, the CDR3 is TGTGCCAGCAGCTTAGTGATGTCGGGAGGTACTGACACCGGGGAGCTGTTTTTT. Its protein is CASSLVMSGGTDTGELFF.

This clone is labeled as medium-sized (0.01 to 0.1%). The gene calls are TRBV11-3 and TRBJ2-7, with D perhaps TRBD1 (6 bases). Deletions cut 1 base from V and 7 bases from J, with 20 bases between. This CDR3 comprises 16 residues. Per germline, CDR1 SGHNT and CDR2 YENEEA. The CDR3 region is CASSLGGTGFVWEQYF. For the CDR3, the DNA is TGTGCCAGCAGCTTAGGGGGTACAGGGTTCGTCTGGGAGCAGTACTTC.

This clone was seen a handful of times. The chain carries TRBV28 and TRBJ1-5, with 9 bases that match TRBD1. CDR1 and CDR2 (germline): MDHEN, SYDVKM. This CDR3 has 13 amino acids. V gave up 6 bases and J gave up 5 bases; unmatched junction bases: 2. The CDR3 reads CASSRTGDQPQHF. The CDR3, as DNA: TGTGCCAGCAGCCGGACAGGGGATCAGCCCCAGCATTTT.

J is TRBJ2-3 and V is TRBV28, with D possibly being TRBD1 (6 bases). Germline lookup yields CDR1 MDHEN and CDR2 SYDVKM. Between the trimmed V and J ends, which lost 4 bases and 1 base, there was a span of 6 bases. The CDR3 extends over 13 amino acids. The CDR3 nucleotides are TGTGCCAGCAGTTACAGGGGCACAGATACGCAGTATTTT. Translating gives CASSYRGTDTQYF.

This clone was detected only a few times. One end of the junction varies from germline; a read error may be responsible. The chain recombines TRBV6-8 with TRBJ1-2, with D unresolved. Germline V gene data show CDR1 as MNHGY and CDR2 as SAAAGT. The CDR3 is 12 amino acids. CDR3 sequence (DNA): TGTGCCAGCAATTACGGAGGTTGGGGCTACACCTTC. This gives the protein CASNYGGWGYTF.

V and J are TRBV15 and TRBJ2-1; perhaps TRBD1 as D (7 bases). The V end was cut by 3 bases, the J end by 3 bases, with 15 bases between. CDR1 and CDR2 (germline): LNHNV, YYDKDF (reference sequence). This CDR3 spans 16 amino acids. The CDR3 nucleotides are TGTGCCACCAGCAGGGAGACAGGGACTTTCTACAATGAGCAGTTCTTC. Residues: CATSRETGTFYNEQFF.

This clone was observed a few times. This rearrangement joins TRBV6-8 to TRBJ1-1; no reliable D call. V was trimmed by 4 bases and J by 9 bases, leaving 12 bases between them. Germline CDR1 MNHGY, CDR2 SAAAGT. This CDR3 has 12 amino acids. DNA for the CDR3: TGTGCCAGCAGTTTGCACGGGTCCAAAGCTTTCTTT. Encoded protein: CASSLHGSKAFF.

This clone has only one observation. The chain recombines TRBV5-1 with TRBJ2-5; D is possibly TRBD1 or TRBD2 (5 bases each). Deletions cut 7 bases from V and 5 bases from J, with 21 bases between. In germline, CDR1 is SGHRS, CDR2 YFSETQ. The CDR3 runs to 15 residues. CDR3 amino acids: CASGLEGTPGETQYF. As DNA, the CDR3 is TGCGCCAGCGGACTTGAAGGGACCCCCGGGGAGACCCAGTACTTC.

The V and J genes are TRBV25-1 and TRBJ2-1; 16 nucleotides align to TRBD2. Germline values: CDR1 MGHDK, CDR2 SYGVNS. With 5 bases clipped from V and 8 bases from J, the junction kept 3 bases outside the gene matches. CDR3 size: 15 residues. For the CDR3, the DNA is TGTGCCAGCAGTCTGGGACTAGCGGGGGGGCATGAGCAGTTCTTC. Encoded protein: CASSLGLAGGHEQFF.

This clone was counted a few times. V usage is TRBV19 and J usage is TRBJ2-2, with 7 bases that match TRBD2. Per the germline V gene, CDR1 is LNHDA and CDR2 is SQIVND (reference sequence). Trimming cost V 5 bases and J 4 bases; bases outside gene matches: 10. The CDR3 spans 16 residues. The DNA for the CDR3 is TGTGCCAGTAGTCCCCGAGGCAGGGAGGGCACCGGGGAGCTGTTTTTT. It is translated as CASSPRGREGTGELFF.

There are a few counts of this clone. The chain carries TRBV11-3 and TRBJ1-5; 8 positions agree with TRBD1. The V gene's germline CDR1 is SGHNT and CDR2 YENEEA. CDR3 length: 16 residues. The ends lost 2 bases at V and 6 bases at J; junction bases unmatched: 9. In DNA form, the CDR3 reads TGTGCCAGCAGCTTAAGCCGGGACAGGTTCCCTCAGCCCCAGCATTTT. It codes for CASSLSRDRFPQPQHF.

This clone was picked up a small number of times. The genes are TRBV15 and TRBJ1-1, with D perhaps TRBD1 (5 bases). Between the trimmed V and J ends, which lost 0 bases and 5 bases, there was a span of 10 bases. The CDR3 is 14 amino acids. Germline V gives CDR1 LNHNV, CDR2 YYDKDF (reference sequence). The CDR3: CATSRDYGGTEAFF. The CDR3 DNA is TGTGCCACCAGCAGAGATTACGGGGGAACTGAAGCTTTCTTT.

The V call is TRBV18, the J call TRBJ1-1; possible D gene TRBD1, 6 bases. Trimming stripped 1 base from V and 5 bases from J, with 17 bases between. The CDR3 extends over 16 amino acids. Germline V gene lookup returns CDR1 KGHSH and CDR2 LQKENI. The CDR3 is CASSPQRDTRGTEAFF. The CDR3 DNA is TGTGCCAGCTCACCACAGAGGGACACTAGGGGAACTGAAGCTTTCTTT.

V gene TRBV19 combines with J gene TRBJ1-4, with 8 nucleotides matching TRBD1. Germline trimming cut 6 bases from V and 8 bases from J; bases unmatched to any gene: 5. In germline, CDR1 is LNHDA, CDR2 SQIVND (reference sequence). CDR3 length: 13 amino acids. Written as DNA, the CDR3 is TGTGCCAGTAGGAAGAACAGGGGGGAAAAACTGTTTTTT. As protein: CASRKNRGEKLFF.

The V call is TRBV19, the J call TRBJ1-1; maybe TRBD1 (6 bases). The CDR3 runs 14 residues. The germline V gene encodes CDR1 LNHDA and CDR2 SQIVND (reference sequence). Trimming pared 5 bases from V and 2 bases from J, leaving 12 bases between. The CDR3 nucleotides read TGTGCCAGTAGTGTGGACAGTCCTAACACTGAAGCTTTCTTT. This translates into CASSVDSPNTEAFF.

The chain is built from TRBV28 and TRBJ1-1, with TRBD1 matching 7 bases. CDR1 MDHEN and CDR2 SYDVKM come from the germline V gene. V trimming: 9 bases; J trimming: 5 bases; junction bases outside the gene matches: 12. There are 14 residues in the CDR3. In DNA form, the CDR3 reads TGTGCCAGTACTACGGGACAGCAAGAAACTGAAGCTTTCTTT. Its translation is CASTTGQQETEAFF.